Presented here are 8 T cell receptor beta chains from one specimen sequenced in a study of cytomegalovirus exposure and HLA in healthy donors. The PCR used 60 Vbeta and 13 Jbeta primers. Assay used: immunoSEQ multiplex PCR; TCRdb lists only in-frame clones, some missing. The sample has roughly 100,000 clones; 70% to 80% are singletons. The specimen was PBMCs. All receptors come from a woman in her 40s in good health and CMV-seronegative.

The rearrangement links TRBV28 to TRBJ1-1; weak D call: TRBD1 (5 bases). The CDR3 runs 15 residues. CDR1 is MDHEN and CDR2 is SYDVKM in the germline V gene. The ends were cut back, 3 bases at V and 3 bases at J, with 14 bases in the middle. Written as DNA, the CDR3 is TGTGCCAGCAGTTTTCAATTCGGGGGGGACACTGAAGCTTTCTTT. Amino acid sequence: CASSFQFGGDTEAFF.

Only a few counts were recorded for this clone. CDR3 DNA: TGTGCCAGCAGTTATAGGCAGGGATATTCACCCCTCCACTTT. The encoded protein is CASSYRQGYSPLHF. V usage is TRBV6-5 and J usage is TRBJ1-6, with D possibly being TRBD1 (5 bases). Germline CDR1 MNHEY, CDR2 SVGAGI. The V end lost 3 bases, the J end lost 8 bases, and 11 bases lay between the germline ends. The CDR3 extends over 14 amino acids.

The J gene is TRBJ2-6, the V gene TRBV19; 8 nucleotides match TRBD1. CDR3 length equals 14 residues. Losses at the gene ends were 7 bases for V and 3 bases for J; bases not matched to a gene: 2. Germline V CDR1 and CDR2: LNHDA, SQIVND (reference sequence). DNA of the CDR3: TGTGCCAGTAAGGACAGGGTTGGGGCCAACGTCCTGACTTTC. This translates into CASKDRVGANVLTF.

CDR3 in DNA: TGTGCCAGCAGCCTGGACTACTCGGGACCTGAGCAGTTCTTC. Translated: CASSLDYSGPEQFF. This chain uses TRBV7-9 with TRBJ2-1; perhaps TRBD2 as D (6 bases). The CDR3 extends over 14 amino acids. Per the germline V gene, CDR1 is SEHNR and CDR2 is FQNEAQ (reference sequence). V gave up 5 bases and J gave up 9 bases, with 17 bases separating them.

V and J are TRBV7-9 and TRBJ2-3, with TRBD1 matching 7 bases. With 4 bases clipped from V and 4 bases from J, the junction kept 11 bases outside the gene matches. CDR3 length equals 16 residues. The germline gives CDR1 SEHNR, CDR2 FQNEAQ (reference sequence). This CDR3 is CASSYQGGWWADTQYF. DNA of the CDR3: TGTGCCAGCAGCTATCAAGGGGGCTGGTGGGCAGATACGCAGTATTTT.

V gene TRBV6-5 combines with J gene TRBJ1-2; 8 nucleotides align to TRBD1. The CDR3 is 14 amino acids. The germline V gene encodes CDR1 MNHEY and CDR2 SVGAGI. V shed 6 bases and J 5 bases; nucleotides not matched to a gene: 8. CDR3: CASRRQGARYGYTF. The CDR3 nucleotides read TGTGCCAGCAGGCGTCAGGGGGCCAGGTATGGCTACACCTTC.

The chain joins TRBV6-1 to TRBJ2-7; 7 bases map to TRBD1. The junction had 5 bases not matched to a gene; V was cut back by 5 bases and J by 1 base. Germline CDR1 and CDR2: MNHNS and SASEGT. This CDR3 region has 14 residues. DNA for the CDR3: TGTGCCAGCAGTAGTTTGGGACAGTCCTACGAGCAGTACTTC. Its protein is CASSSLGQSYEQYF.

Notes on this clone: One end of the junction fails to match germline, which may point to a read error. V is TRBV11-2 and J is TRBJ2-4, with D perhaps matching TRBD2 (6 bases). Germline V gene data show CDR1 as SGHAT and CDR2 as FQNNGV. The CDR3 is 13 amino acids. The CDR3 reads CASSLVEGVSSDF. The CDR3, as DNA: TGTGCCAGCAGCTTAGTGGAGGGAGTTAGCTCAGACTTC.